Sequencing of this T cell receptor (beta chain) was carried out in a study of blood T cell repertoires in COVID-19. At the level of the study: The United States, Italy and Spain provided the acute and convalescent COVID-19 samples.

The germline V gene has CDR1 MNHEY and CDR2 SMNVEV (reference sequence). Trimming left V 3 bases short and J 5 bases short, with 13 bases between. The CDR3 has 14 residues. Only in-frame clones appear in the TCRdb table, and some are missing; sequencing was by immunoSEQ multiplex PCR. The sample holds approximately 150,000 clones, around four fifths seen once. The sequencing input was peripheral blood. This clonotype was sampled from an elderly woman with COVID-19, enrolled during active disease. The chain has TRBV27 and TRBJ2-5, with a possible D match to TRBD1 (5 bases). CDR3 protein: CASSFRVSHETQYF. CDR3 bases: TGTGCCAGCAGTTTCAGGGTTTCCCACGAGACCCAGTACTTC.